This entry lists 22 T cell receptor beta chains sequenced from one sample in a study of cytomegalovirus exposure and HLA in healthy donors. The PCR contained 60 Vbeta and 13 Jbeta primers. Profiling relied on immunoSEQ multiplex PCR, and the TCRdb table lists in-frame clones only, not all of them. The table records around 170,000 clones, around 80% of them present only once. Material for sequencing was PBMCs. These TCRs come from a man younger than 35 in good health and CMV-seronegative.

The chain uses TRBV29-1 and TRBJ2-1, with a possible D match to TRBD2 (5 bases). From germline, CDR1 is SQVTM and CDR2 ANQGSEA. The length of the CDR3 is 12 residues. The ends were cut back, 7 bases at V and 7 bases at J, with 14 bases in the middle. CDR3 DNA sequence: TGCAGCGCCCTAAGAGGGTTGAATGAGCAGTTCTTC. Protein product: CSALRGLNEQFF.

The chain combines TRBV19 with TRBJ1-2; TRBD1 matches at 7 bases. The J segment lost 0 bases and the V segment lost 5 bases, leaving 6 bases of the junction unmatched. Germline CDR1 reads LNHDA; CDR2 reads SQIVND (reference sequence). This CDR3 has 15 residues. This CDR3 is CASSSPGQTNYGYTF. The CDR3 bases are TGTGCCAGTAGTTCTCCGGGACAGACTAACTATGGCTACACCTTC.

The chain links TRBV23-1 to TRBJ2-7; D gene unclear. TRBV23-1 is an ORF, and what it does is uncertain. This CDR3 region has 13 residues. V lost 0 bases to trimming and J lost 1 base, with 4 bases between them. The CDR3 DNA sequence: TGCGCCAGCAGTCAATCGGAGTCCTACGAGCAGTACTTC. It codes for CASSQSESYEQYF.

J is TRBJ2-5 and V is TRBV30; possible D gene TRBD2, 6 bases. Germline V lookup: CDR1 GTSNPN, CDR2 SVGIG (reference sequence). The CDR3 runs 16 residues. Trimming stripped 3 bases from V and 2 bases from J, with 19 bases between. CDR3 sequence: CAWRGFMAGRQETQYF. The CDR3 nucleotides are TGTGCCTGGAGGGGGTTTATGGCGGGGAGACAAGAGACCCAGTACTTC.

This clone was detected once. The chain couples TRBV29-1 to TRBJ2-3, with 7 bases that match TRBD1. The germline gives CDR1 SQVTM, CDR2 ANQGSEA. Trimming removed 7 bases from V and 1 base from J; junction bases left unmatched: 2. The CDR3 is made up of 12 amino acids. The CDR3 reads CSGGTGTDTQYF. The DNA for the CDR3 is TGCAGCGGGGGGACAGGCACAGATACGCAGTATTTT.

This chain links TRBV6-1 with TRBJ1-1; a weak D match, TRBD1 (5 bases). V lost 5 bases and J lost 3, with 16 bases in between. In germline, CDR1 is MNHNS, CDR2 SASEGT. The CDR3 has 15 amino acids. The CDR3 here is CASSPLGGWDTEAFF. The CDR3 DNA follows: TGTGCCAGCAGTCCCCTGGGGGGGTGGGACACTGAAGCTTTCTTT.

The chain recombines TRBV27 with TRBJ2-1, with 9 bases aligning to TRBD2. V gave up 2 bases and J gave up 7 bases; unmatched junction bases: 15. Germline CDR1 MNHEY, CDR2 SMNVEV (reference sequence). The CDR3 spans 18 residues. The CDR3, as DNA: TGTGCCAGCAGTTTAAGCCCCGAAGTAGCGGGAGAGGGGAATGAGCAGTTCTTC. Translating it yields CASSLSPEVAGEGNEQFF.

This clone was counted once. The V gene is TRBV19, the J gene TRBJ2-2; tentatively, D is TRBD1 (5 bases). Germline V gene data show CDR1 as LNHDA and CDR2 as SQIVND (reference sequence). Trimming pared 2 bases from V and 5 bases from J, leaving 12 bases between. This CDR3 contains 15 residues. The CDR3: CASSIRTPGTGELFF. As DNA, the CDR3 is TGTGCCAGTAGTATAAGGACCCCAGGGACCGGGGAGCTGTTTTTT.

The chain joins TRBV11-3 to TRBJ2-7; D may be TRBD1 (6 bases). Germline V lookup: CDR1 SGHNT, CDR2 YENEEA. The CDR3 length is 15 residues. V was pared by 1 base and J by 3 bases, with 13 bases between. CDR3 in amino acids: CASSLGEGRGYEQYF. The CDR3 DNA reads as TGTGCCAGCAGCTTAGGTGAGGGCAGGGGCTACGAGCAGTACTTC.

The chain couples TRBV6-1 to TRBJ2-2, with D possibly TRBD2 on 6 matching bases. The CDR3 spans 15 residues. V shed 5 bases and J shed 10 bases, with 20 bases lying between them. CDR1 is MNHNS and CDR2 is SASEGT in the germline V gene. This CDR3 reads CASSNINSGPSELFF. The CDR3 DNA follows: TGTGCCAGCAGTAATATAAACAGCGGGCCGTCGGAGCTGTTTTTT.

The chain joins TRBV6-1 to TRBJ1-3, with a weak D call TRBD1 (6 bases). This CDR3 spans 15 amino acids. Trimming left V 4 bases short and J 4 bases short, with 14 bases between. CDR1 MNHNS and CDR2 SASEGT come from the germline V gene. The CDR3 here is CASSAHRDSGNTIYF. CDR3 bases: TGTGCCAGCAGTGCACACAGGGATTCAGGAAACACCATATATTTT.

V and J are TRBV9 and TRBJ1-6; 8 nucleotides line up with TRBD1. This CDR3 comprises 14 residues. V lost 5 bases, J lost 9 bases, and 7 bases stayed unmatched. Germline lookup yields CDR1 SGDLS and CDR2 YYNGEE. The CDR3 spells CASRGQGLSSPLHF. The CDR3 DNA sequence: TGTGCCAGCAGAGGACAGGGATTAAGTTCACCCCTCCACTTT.

The J gene is TRBJ2-7, the V gene TRBV5-1; the match to TRBD2 covers 12 bases. This CDR3 comprises 15 residues. The V segment lost 4 bases and the J segment 1 base; nucleotides outside the gene matches: 3. Germline-derived CDR1 and CDR2 are SGHRS and YFSETQ. The CDR3 here is CASSPGLAGSYEQYF. DNA of the CDR3: TGCGCCAGCAGCCCCGGACTAGCGGGGTCCTACGAGCAGTACTTC.

The chain couples TRBV5-4 to TRBJ2-7; TRBD1 might be the D (6 bases). The germline V and J ends were trimmed by 0 bases and 6 bases, with 10 bases remaining between them. Germline V gene sequence: CDR1 SGHNT, CDR2 YYREEE (reference sequence). The CDR3 covers 13 residues. In DNA form, the CDR3 reads TGTGCCAGCAGCTTGGCCACAGGGCGCGAGCAGTACTTC. It specifies CASSLATGREQYF.

The J gene is TRBJ2-3, the V gene TRBV4-3; 8 bases fit TRBD2. J lost 2 bases, V lost 0 bases, and 7 bases had no gene match. The CDR3 extends over 17 amino acids. Germline CDR1 reads LGHNA; CDR2 reads YSLEER. DNA for the CDR3: TGCGCCAGCAGCCAAGACGGGGTAGCGGGGAACACAGATACGCAGTATTTT. This gives the protein CASSQDGVAGNTDTQYF.

V and J are TRBV7-2 and TRBJ2-7; 13 bases map to TRBD2. Germline CDR1 and CDR2: SGHTA and FQGNSA. With 4 bases clipped from V and 11 bases from J, the junction kept 5 bases outside the gene matches. There are 13 residues in the CDR3. For the CDR3, the DNA is TGTGCCAGCAGCTGGACTAGCGGGAGTGGGGAGTACTTC. Its translation is CASSWTSGSGEYF.

This clone was observed a handful of times. This same CDR3 is encoded by further DNA sequences in the sample. This chain connects TRBV11-3 to TRBJ2-7, with TRBD2 matching over 7 bases. The germline gives CDR1 SGHNT, CDR2 YENEEA. With V trimmed by 5 bases and J by 0 bases, 4 bases remained unmatched. The CDR3 has 14 residues. CDR3 nucleotides: TGTGCCAGCAGCAGTGGGGGGGGCTCCTACGAGCAGTACTTC. This codes for CASSSGGGSYEQYF.

The chain combines TRBV29-1 with TRBJ2-7, with 10 nucleotides matching TRBD1. CDR3 length: 15 amino acids. Trimming cost V 6 bases and J 3 bases; bases outside gene matches: 11. CDR1 SQVTM and CDR2 ANQGSEA come from the germline V gene. This chain's CDR3 is CSVIRRQGANYEQYF. The CDR3 coding sequence is TGCAGCGTCATCCGCCGACAGGGGGCAAACTACGAGCAGTACTTC.

The J gene is TRBJ2-3, the V gene TRBV4-2; 8 positions agree with TRBD2. The V gene end was trimmed by 1 base and the J gene end by 4 bases; junction bases not matched to a gene: 7. CDR1 and CDR2 (germline): LGHNA, YNFKEQ. The CDR3 is 16 amino acids. CDR3: CASSQVTGGAADTQYF. The DNA for the CDR3 is TGTGCCAGCAGCCAAGTTACCGGGGGGGCTGCAGATACGCAGTATTTT.

This sequence joins TRBV11-3 and TRBJ2-7; 9 bases are shared with TRBD1. With 3 bases clipped from V and 4 bases from J, the junction kept 7 bases outside the gene matches. Germline CDR1 SGHNT, CDR2 YENEEA. The CDR3 loop spans 15 amino acids. In nucleotides, the CDR3 is TGTGCCAGCAGCTTCCGGGACAGGGTGGTTTACGAGCAGTACTTC. Encoded protein: CASSFRDRVVYEQYF.

The rearrangement links TRBV11-2 to TRBJ2-3; D ambiguous. Germline-derived CDR1 and CDR2 are SGHAT and FQNNGV. V lost 5 bases and J 6 bases, leaving 18 bases between the germline ends. CDR3 length: 15 amino acids. The CDR3 nucleotides are TGTGCCAGCAGCGAGGTCCCCTCCCCTTCCGATACGCAGTATTTT. Protein sequence: CASSEVPSPSDTQYF.

V and J are TRBV27 and TRBJ1-5; TRBD1 might be the D (5 bases). The CDR3 loop spans 15 amino acids. With 6 bases removed from V and 7 bases from J, the gap between germline ends came to 19 bases. Germline assignment: CDR1 MNHEY and CDR2 SMNVEV (reference sequence). The chain's CDR3 is CASSSFRGKNQPQHF. In DNA, the CDR3 is TGTGCCAGCAGCTCTTTTAGGGGAAAAAACCAGCCCCAGCATTTT.